Sequencing of this T cell receptor beta chain was carried out in a study of shared clonotypes between healthy human individuals. The method was immunoSEQ multiplex PCR; TCRdb's version includes in-frame clones alone and lacks a portion of them. The sample lists fewer than 850,000 clones, 90% occurring once. As concerns this clone: The sample has other DNA sequences that encode this CDR3 too.

Germline CDR1 reads SGHTA; CDR2 reads FQGTGA. Unmatched junction bases numbered 0, after V lost 1 base and J lost 0 bases. The CDR3 is 15 amino acids. The rearrangement uses TRBV7-3 and TRBJ2-1; 7 nucleotides align to TRBD2. This clonotype was obtained from a man aged 18-30 years in good health. Some clones in this sample may be carry-over from other donors' samples. The sample was memory CD8+ T cells from PBMCs. Specified subset: CD45RO+ cells pooled with CCR7-negative TemRA cells. CDR3 loop: CASSLSGSSYNEQFF. The CDR3, as DNA: TGTGCCAGCAGCTTAAGCGGGAGCTCCTACAATGAGCAGTTCTTC.